This TCR beta chain was retrieved from a study of PD-1 blockade in classical Hodgkin lymphoma. Produced via immunoSEQ multiplex PCR; TCRdb's table is partial and in-frame only. The sample holds about 22,000 clones, 72% seen once. This clone came up a few times. The target antigen is unknown. Regarding the study as a whole: Complete responders entered with baseline diversity on par with newly diagnosed patients, the results showed. With CD4+ cells, TCR diversity rose significantly by C4D1, but not with CD8+ cells.

Regarding time point: cycle 4 day 1 (C4D1), after 6 weeks of nivolumab. Autologous stem cell transplantation was followed by relapse in every patient, and brentuximab vedotin exposure varied. Purification of CD4+ T cells from thawed PBMCs was performed via magnetic negative selection. Best overall response was complete response, partial response or progressive disease in these relapsed/refractory classical Hodgkin lymphoma patients. The CDR3 loop spans 14 amino acids. Trimming cost V 5 bases and J 2 bases, with 11 bases left between them. CDR1 SGHTA and CDR2 FQGNSA come from the germline V gene. This TCR came from a human donor with classical Hodgkin lymphoma. The sample in question was CD4+ T cells from blood, obtained before the fourth cycle of nivolumab. The rearrangement links TRBV7-2 to TRBJ2-3, with TRBD2 as a possible D gene (5 bases). CDR3 DNA sequence: TGTGCCAGCAGCAGTGGACTGTACACAGATACGCAGTATTTT. Its translation is CASSSGLYTDTQYF.